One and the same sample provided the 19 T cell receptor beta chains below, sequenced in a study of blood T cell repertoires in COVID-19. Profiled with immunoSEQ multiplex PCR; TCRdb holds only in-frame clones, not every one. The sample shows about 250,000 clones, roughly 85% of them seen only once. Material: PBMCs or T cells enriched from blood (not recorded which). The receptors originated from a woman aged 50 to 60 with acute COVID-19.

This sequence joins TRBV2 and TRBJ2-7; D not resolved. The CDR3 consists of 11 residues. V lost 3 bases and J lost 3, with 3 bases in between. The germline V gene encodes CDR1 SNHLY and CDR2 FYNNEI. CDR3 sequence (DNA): TGTGCCAGCAGTGATAGCTACGAGCAGTACTTC. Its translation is CASSDSYEQYF.

The DNA for the CDR3 is TGTGCCAGCAGTTTATCGGGGGCCGGGGAGCTGTTTTTT. Protein: CASSLSGAGELFF. V and J are TRBV12-3 or TRBV12-4 and TRBJ2-2, with D perhaps matching TRBD2 (6 bases). Trimming stripped 2 bases from V and 6 bases from J, with 7 bases between. The CDR3 is made up of 13 amino acids.

The CDR3 bases are TGTGCCAGCAGACCCAGGCGGGTGAGCTCCTACAATGAGCAGTTCTTC. This translates into CASRPRRVSSYNEQFF. The chain has TRBV7-2 and TRBJ2-1; the D gene is possibly TRBD2 (5 bases). Trimming removed 6 bases from V and 0 bases from J, with 15 bases in between. Per the germline V gene, CDR1 is SGHTA and CDR2 is FQGNSA. The CDR3 sequence is 16 residues long.

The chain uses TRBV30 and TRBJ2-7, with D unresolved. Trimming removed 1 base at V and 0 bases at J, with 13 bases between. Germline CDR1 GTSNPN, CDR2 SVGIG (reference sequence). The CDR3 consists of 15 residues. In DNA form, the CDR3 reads TGTGCCTGGAGTGGCCGGCTGAGGCCCTCCTACGAGCAGTACTTC. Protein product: CAWSGRLRPSYEQYF.

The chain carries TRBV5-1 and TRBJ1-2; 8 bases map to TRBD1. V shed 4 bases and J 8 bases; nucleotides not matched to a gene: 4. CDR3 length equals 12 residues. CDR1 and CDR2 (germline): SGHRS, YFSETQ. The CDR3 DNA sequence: TGCGCCAGCAGCCCAGGGGGCGAAGGCTACACCTTC. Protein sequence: CASSPGGEGYTF.

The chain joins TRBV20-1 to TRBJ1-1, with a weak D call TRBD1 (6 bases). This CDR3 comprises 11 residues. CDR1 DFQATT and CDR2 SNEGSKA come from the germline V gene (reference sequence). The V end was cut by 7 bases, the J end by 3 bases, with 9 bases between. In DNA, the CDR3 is TGCAGTGTTACAGGGCACACTGAAGCTTTCTTT. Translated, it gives CSVTGHTEAFF.

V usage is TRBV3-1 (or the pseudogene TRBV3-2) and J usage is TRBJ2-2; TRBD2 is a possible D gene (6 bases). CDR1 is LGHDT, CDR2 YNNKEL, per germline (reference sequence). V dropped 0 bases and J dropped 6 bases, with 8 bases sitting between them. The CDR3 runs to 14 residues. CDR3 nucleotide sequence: TGTGCCAGCAGCCAAGATACGGGGGCCGGGGAGCTGTTTTTT. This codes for CASSQDTGAGELFF.

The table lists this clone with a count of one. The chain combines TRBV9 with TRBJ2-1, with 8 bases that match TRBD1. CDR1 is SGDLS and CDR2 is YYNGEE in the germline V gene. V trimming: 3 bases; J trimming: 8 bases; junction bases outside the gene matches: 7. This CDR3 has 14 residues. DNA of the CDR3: TGTGCCAGCAGCGCCCGGGACAGGTTCCATGAGCAGTTCTTC. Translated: CASSARDRFHEQFF.

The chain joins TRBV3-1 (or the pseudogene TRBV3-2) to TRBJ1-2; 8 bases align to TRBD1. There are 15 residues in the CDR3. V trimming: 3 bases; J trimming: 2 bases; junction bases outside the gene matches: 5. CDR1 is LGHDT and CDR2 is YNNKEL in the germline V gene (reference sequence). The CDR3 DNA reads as TGTGCCAGCAGCCATCCGACAGGGGCCAACTATGGCTACACCTTC. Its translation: CASSHPTGANYGYTF.

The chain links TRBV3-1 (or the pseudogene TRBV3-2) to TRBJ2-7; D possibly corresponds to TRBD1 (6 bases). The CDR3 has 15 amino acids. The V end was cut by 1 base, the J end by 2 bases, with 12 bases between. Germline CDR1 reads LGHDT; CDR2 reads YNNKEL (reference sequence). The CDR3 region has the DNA TGTGCCAGCAGCCAAGGTTACTCAGGGGCCTACGAGCAGTACTTC. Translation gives CASSQGYSGAYEQYF.

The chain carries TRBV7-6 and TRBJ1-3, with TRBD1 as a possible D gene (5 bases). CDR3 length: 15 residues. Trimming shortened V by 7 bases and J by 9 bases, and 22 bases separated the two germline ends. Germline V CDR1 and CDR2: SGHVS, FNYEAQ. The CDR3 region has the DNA TGTGCCAGCACTCAATCTGGGCAAGCCGGGGGCACCATATATTTT. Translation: CASTQSGQAGGTIYF.

The CDR3 DNA is TGCGCCAGCAGCCAAGACCCGGGACAGGGGAACTATGGCTACACCTTC. This sequence encodes CASSQDPGQGNYGYTF. This chain connects TRBV4-3 to TRBJ1-2; 10 bases fit TRBD1. The length of the CDR3 is 16 residues. Trimming took 0 bases from V and 2 from J; bases not matched to a gene: 3. Germline V gives CDR1 LGHNA, CDR2 YSLEER.

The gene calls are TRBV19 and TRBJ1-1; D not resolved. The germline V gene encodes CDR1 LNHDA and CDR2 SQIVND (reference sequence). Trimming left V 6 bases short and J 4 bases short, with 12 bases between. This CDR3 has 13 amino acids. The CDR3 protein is CASRRESRTEAFF. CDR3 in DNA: TGTGCCAGTAGAAGAGAGAGCCGCACTGAAGCTTTCTTT.

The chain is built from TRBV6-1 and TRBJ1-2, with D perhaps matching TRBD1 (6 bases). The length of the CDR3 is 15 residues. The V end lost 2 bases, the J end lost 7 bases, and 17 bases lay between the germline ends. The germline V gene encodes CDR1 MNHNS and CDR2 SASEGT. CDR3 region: CASSELRAGAGGYTF. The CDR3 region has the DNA TGTGCCAGCAGTGAACTCCGAGCAGGGGCGGGTGGCTACACCTTC.

The CDR3 DNA sequence: TGTGCCAGCAGCTTAGCACCAGGGATGAACACTGAAGCTTTCTTT. Translated: CASSLAPGMNTEAFF. This sequence joins TRBV7-2 and TRBJ1-1; a weak D match, TRBD1 (5 bases). Between the trimmed V and J ends, which lost 0 bases and 0 bases, there was a span of 8 bases. Germline values: CDR1 SGHTA, CDR2 FQGNSA. CDR3 length: 15 amino acids.

The CDR3 DNA reads as TGCGCCAGCAGTTCCGGGACAGGAGACAATGAGCAGTTCTTC. The encoded protein is CASSSGTGDNEQFF. This chain connects TRBV5-1 to TRBJ2-1; 8 nucleotides align to TRBD1. J lost 5 bases, V lost 5 bases, and 6 bases had no gene match. Germline V gene lookup returns CDR1 SGHRS and CDR2 YFSETQ. This CDR3 has 14 residues.

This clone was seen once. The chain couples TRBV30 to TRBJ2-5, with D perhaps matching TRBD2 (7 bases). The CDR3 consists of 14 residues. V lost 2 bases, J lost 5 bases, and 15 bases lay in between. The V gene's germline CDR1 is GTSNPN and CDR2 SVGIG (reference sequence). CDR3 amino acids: CAWSPGGGGETQYF. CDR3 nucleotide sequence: TGTGCCTGGAGTCCTGGCGGGGGCGGGGAGACCCAGTACTTC.

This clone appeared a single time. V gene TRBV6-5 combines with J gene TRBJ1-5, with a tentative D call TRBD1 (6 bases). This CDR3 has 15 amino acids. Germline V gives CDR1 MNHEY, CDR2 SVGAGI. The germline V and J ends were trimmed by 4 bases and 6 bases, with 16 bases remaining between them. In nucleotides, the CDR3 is TGTGCCAGCAGTTCAGAAGATGCGGACAGTCAGCCCCAGCATTTT. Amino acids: CASSSEDADSQPQHF.

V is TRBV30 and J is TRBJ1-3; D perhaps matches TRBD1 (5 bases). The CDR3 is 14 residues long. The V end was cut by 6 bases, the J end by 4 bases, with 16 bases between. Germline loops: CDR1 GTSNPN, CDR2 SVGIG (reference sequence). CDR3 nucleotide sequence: TGTGCCTGCACTACCACAGGTCACGGAAACACCATATATTTT. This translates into CACTTTGHGNTIYF.